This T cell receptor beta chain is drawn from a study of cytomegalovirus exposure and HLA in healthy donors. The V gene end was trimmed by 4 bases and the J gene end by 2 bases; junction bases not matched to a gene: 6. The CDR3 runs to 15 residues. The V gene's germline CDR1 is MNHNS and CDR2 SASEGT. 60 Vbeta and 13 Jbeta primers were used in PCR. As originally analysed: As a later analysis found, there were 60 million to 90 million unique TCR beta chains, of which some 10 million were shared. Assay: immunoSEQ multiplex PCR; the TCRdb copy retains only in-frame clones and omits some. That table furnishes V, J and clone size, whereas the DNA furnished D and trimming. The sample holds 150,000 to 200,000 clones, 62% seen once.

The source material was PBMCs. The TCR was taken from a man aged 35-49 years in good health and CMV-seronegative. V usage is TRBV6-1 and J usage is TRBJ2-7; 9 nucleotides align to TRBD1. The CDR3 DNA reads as TGTGCCAGCAGTGTGGGGGGACAGGGAACCTACGAGCAGTACTTC. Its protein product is CASSVGGQGTYEQYF.